The TCR beta chain under discussion was sequenced for a study of blood T cells in healthy people across ages (dated by TCRdb to the mid-2010s). Regarding the research as a whole: Template switching captured roughly one uniquely barcoded TCR beta cDNA molecule per two T cells in model experiments. Donors were grouped into four age groups: young (average roughly 15 years), middle-aged (roughly 38), aged (around 66) and long-lived (about 89). To avoid experimental bias, donors of different ages were randomly spread across the sequencing lanes. The study analyzed two additional independent replicas of 1 million unique cDNA reads from the same blood draw for two donors, one aged 18 to 30 and one aged 80 or older. To track age-related changes in TCR beta repertoire diversity, the study relied on deep sequencing normalized with unique cDNA molecular identifiers. Paper-wide results and their limitations: A strong correlation was found between observed TCR beta diversity and the percentage of naive T cells measured by flow cytometry. Compared with the aged group, the long-lived group had more naive CD4+ T cells, fewer expanded clones and increased TCR diversity, a pattern suggesting age selection. Donor CMV infection status was unknown, potentially confounding age-related changes in expanded clonotypes. Estimates of total diversity from one million sequenced T cells were regarded as lower bounds and underestimates. Conclusive comparison of naive and antigen-experienced compartments was prevented by the profiling of bulk unsorted PBMCs. Observed TCR beta diversity per million T cells fell roughly linearly with age, and a significant reduction was already apparent by age roughly 40.

This clonotype turned up a few times. It has no known antigen specificity. Within one base of it there is no much larger clone, and no base qualities were kept. Library construction relied on 5' RACE. The run used an Illumina HiSeq 2500. A second roughly 7 to 12 cycle PCR used a sample-barcoded 5' primer and a J-beta primer mix. Each TCR beta cDNA molecule received a unique molecular identifier from a template-switch 5' adaptor carrying 12 random nucleotides. Each sample yielded at least 2.5 million CDR3-containing paired-end reads. First-strand cDNA synthesis was performed from all RNA using the Mint cDNA synthesis kit, with priming by a TRBC-specific oligonucleotide. All cDNA was treated with uracil-DNA glycosylase and then went through a first 18-cycle PCR with the universal primers M1SS and BC2_uni_R. As for the original processing: Normalization of each sample was performed by random selection of 1 million high-quality reads, each carrying a distinct molecular identifier. Instead of being binned into consensus sequences, reads that shared molecular identifiers were thrown out. CDR3 identification, clonotype clustering and error correction used MiTCR with a Q25 quality threshold and the strictest error-elimination algorithm. Lower-bound total TCR beta diversity was estimated with a nonparametric unseen species model using Euler transformation. TCRdb's own reprocessing of the public reads used fastp at Q25 and MiXCR and kept productive beta chains. Rows merge per CDR3 protein into single entries with the most common DNA and genes. The V and J calls reflect TCRdb's pipeline rather than the authors' work. The sample data list fewer than 800,000 distinct CDR3 sequences, and approximately 21% of these were observed just once. In total, the top ten clones hold 3.5% to 4% of the sample.

The donors were roughly 40 Caucasian individuals from Russia, aged roughly 6 to 90 years, who were systemically healthy. Approximately 10 milliliters of peripheral blood were collected from each donor into EDTA-treated Vacutainer tubes. Ficoll-Paque density-gradient centrifugation was used to isolate PBMCs, with at least 6 million per sample. Total RNA, at least 5.5 micrograms per sample, was extracted from PBMCs with Trizol reagent. For every donor, flow cytometry on a PBMC aliquot measured the percentage of naive CD45RAhigh/CD27high T cells. The sequencing sample was made of blood. The receptor was derived from a man aged 70 or older in good health.

For the CDR3, the sequence is CASSQDLAGGGDEQFF. The DNA sequence is as follows: TGTGCCAGCAGCCAAGATCTGGCGGGAGGTGGGGATGAGCAGTTCTTC. The rearranged segments are TRBV4-2 and TRBJ2-7; 8 nucleotides in the junction match TRBD2. The J call may not be correct, given that the DNA end is closer to TRBJ2-1. Inclusive of the bounding cysteine and phenylalanine, the CDR3 is 16 residues long. Left in the record is the CDR3 DNA by itself, 48 bases read in frame from the first base. From the germline V gene, CDR1 is LGHNA and CDR2 is YNFKEQ.